This T cell receptor (beta chain) was sequenced during a study of blood T cell repertoires in COVID-19 (dated by TCRdb to about 2020). Notes on the research overall: Collaborator samples came from the United States, Italy and Spain and covered acute and convalescent phases of COVID-19. A de-identified subject ID, COVID-19 status, age in years and sex were almost always included in the sample metadata. Subjects who had been exposed to COVID-19, were actively infected with it, or had recovered from it provided the deeply sampled blood TCRbeta repertoires that made up the dataset. Where HLA class I and class II types were available, the types were taken from metadata supplied by the sample provider, not from assay-based typing. Samples were obtained from the ongoing ImmuneRACE study (first 160 participants) and from roughly 1,300 subjects provided by 6 global collaborators. The prospective study material was composed of cDNA or gDNA derived from T cells, B-cell-depleted T cells, or PBMCs. A freely available public database, intended as a resource for researchers studying the immune response to SARS-CoV-2, is where the repertoires were released. Study-level results and caveats: The quantity of clinical and demographic metadata differed by source and by participant and was supplied without curation.

Participants in the prospective study were aged 18 to 89 years, lived in about two dozen United States geographic areas, and enrolled through a virtual design. To assign participants to cohorts, the prospective study relied on clinical history that participants themselves reported in a screening survey and a study questionnaire. A participant counted as exposed if, within 2 weeks of entering the study, that participant had been in contact with someone who had a PCR-confirmed or clinician-diagnosed COVID-19 case. In the prospective study, mobile phlebotomists collected whole blood, serum and a nasopharyngeal or oropharyngeal swab from each participant. Participants in the prospective study had the option to provide additional blood draws and questionnaires over a roughly 2-month period. Before DNA extraction, blood samples from the prospective study were shipped at room temperature or frozen. TCRbeta CDR3 regions were amplified from genomic DNA using the immunoSEQ Assay, a bias-controlled multiplex PCR. Per the authors' processing: The number of nucleated cells in each sample was estimated from the amplification of reference gene primers within the assay. To quantify the absolute abundance of each unique TCRbeta CDR3 rearrangement, sequence reads were collapsed and filtered. For each sample, productive Simpson clonality was calculated by taking the square root of Simpson's diversity index across productive rearrangements. TCRdb's version of the immuneACCESS table is confined to in-frame rearrangements and falls short of the full clone set. An unresolved V gene accounts for under half of the shortfall where checked; the remainder is of unknown origin. Clonal size and the V and J genes are those of that table, whereas D and trimming came from the DNA. The sample data list about 140,000 clones, and about four fifths of these were observed just once. The top ten clones comprise 1.5% to 2% of the sample.

As to this clone: The specificity of this receptor is unknown. No clone much larger than this one lies a single base away; base qualities are absent.

V drops 3 bases and J drops 2 bases, leaving 7 bases in between. Including the terminal cysteine and phenylalanine, the CDR3 comprises 12 residues. Kept here is only the CDR3 DNA, which spans 36 bases and is read in frame from base 1. CDR1 and CDR2 were assigned from the germline V gene as SQVTM and ANQGSEA. The chain employs TRBV29-1 and TRBJ1-2; the D gene remains uncertain. This receptor was taken from a young woman who had been exposed to COVID-19. The sequencing input was PBMCs or T cells enriched from blood (not recorded which). The CDR3 loop reads CSVERGNYGYTF. DNA sequence: TGCAGCGTTGAGAGAGGGAACTATGGCTACACCTTC.